What follows are 23 T cell receptor beta chains derived from one specimen sequenced in a study of CD8 T cells in ankylosing spondylitis. Study-wide points: It appeared that ankylosing spondylitis blood was characterized by a TCR beta motif of under ten highly homologous variants.

Antigens for these TCRs are unknown. TCRdb recomputed calls from the 5' RACE reads with MiXCR, one row per CDR3 protein. The sample includes around 890,000 distinct CDR3 sequences, 12% seen only once; the top ten take about 0.5%. Material for sequencing was blood, either unsorted or a sorted T cell fraction (not recorded which). Receptor source: a male donor with ankylosing spondylitis.

This clonotype showed up just a few times. The gene calls are TRBV7-9 and TRBJ2-7; 8 bases match TRBD2. V lost 6 bases to trimming and J lost 2 bases; unmatched junction nucleotides: 6. This CDR3 spans 14 amino acids. Germline assignment: CDR1 SEHNR and CDR2 FQNEAQ (reference sequence). The chain's CDR3 is CASRVAGSPYEQYF. CDR3 nucleotides: TGTGCCAGCAGGGTAGCGGGATCCCCCTACGAGCAGTACTTC.

With regard to this clonotype: This may be a read error: a much more frequent sequence differs by one nucleotide. The chain combines TRBV20-1 with TRBJ1-1, with D maybe TRBD1 (6 bases). The CDR3 length is 14 residues. Germline V gene data show CDR1 as DFQATT and CDR2 as SNEGSKA (reference sequence). The CDR3 sequence is CSASSGGQNTEAYF. For the CDR3, the DNA is TGCAGTGCTAGTTCGGGGGGCCAGAACACTGAAGCTTACTTT.

This clonotype occurred many times. V is TRBV4-2 and J is TRBJ2-3, with 11 nucleotides matching TRBD2. The CDR3 is 15 amino acids. Trimming cost V 3 bases and J 3 bases; bases outside gene matches: 2. CDR1 and CDR2 (germline): LGHNA, YNFKEQ. CDR3 region: CASSQTSGATDTQYF. In nucleotides, the CDR3 is TGTGCCAGCAGCCAGACTAGCGGGGCAACAGATACGCAGTATTTT.

The CDR3 loop reads CASSHLLRGGYEAFF. In nucleotides, the CDR3 is TGTGCCAGCAGCCACCTCCTCAGGGGAGGATATGAAGCTTTCTTT. The rearrangement joins TRBV7-2 to TRBJ1-1, with D possibly matching TRBD1 (6 bases). In germline, CDR1 is SGHTA, CDR2 FQGNSA. The CDR3 has 15 residues. The V and J ends lost 5 bases and 7 bases respectively, with 20 bases between them.

This chain uses TRBV12-3 or TRBV12-4 with TRBJ1-5, with D possibly TRBD1 on 6 matching bases. The CDR3 consists of 13 residues. V was shortened by 6 bases and J by 7 bases, with 13 bases between the two germline ends. CDR3 sequence (DNA): TGTGCCAGCAGCGGACAGCTAGTCCAGCCCCAGCATTTT. This gives the protein CASSGQLVQPQHF.

This clonotype occurred a few times. V usage is TRBV6-5 and J usage is TRBJ2-3; 8 nucleotides align to TRBD2. The CDR3 is 16 amino acids. V gave up 2 bases and J gave up 6 bases; unmatched junction bases: 10. The germline V gene encodes CDR1 MNHEY and CDR2 SVGAGI. The CDR3 sequence is CASSYEAGGPPDTQYF. The CDR3 bases are TGTGCCAGCAGTTACGAGGCGGGAGGTCCCCCCGATACGCAGTATTTT.

This clonotype has a handful of counts. The rearrangement links TRBV7-2 to TRBJ1-5; D is ambiguous. The germline V gene has CDR1 SGHTA and CDR2 FQGNSA. Trimming took 5 bases from V and 13 from J, leaving 15 bases between them. The CDR3 runs to 12 residues. The CDR3 is CASSQPWGAQHF. The CDR3 bases are TGTGCCAGCAGCCAACCTTGGGGAGCTCAGCATTTT.

V and J are TRBV27 and TRBJ2-1, with D unclear. Germline V CDR1 and CDR2: MNHEY, SMNVEV (reference sequence). The V end lost 7 bases, the J end lost 9 bases, and 10 bases lay between the germline ends. The length of the CDR3 is 11 residues. CDR3 protein: CASTFSREQFF. DNA for the CDR3: TGTGCCAGCACCTTTAGCCGTGAGCAGTTCTTC.

This clonotype was found a few times. Here the CDR3 reads CASSQAGLAGAQRETQYF. The CDR3 region has the DNA TGTGCCAGCAGCCAAGCCGGACTAGCGGGGGCCCAGAGGGAGACCCAGTACTTC. The genes are TRBV4-2 and TRBJ2-5; 13 bases are shared with TRBD2. V dropped 1 base and J dropped 5; count of bases not matched to a gene: 10. This CDR3 has 18 residues. Germline V gives CDR1 LGHNA, CDR2 YNFKEQ.

The table lists this clonotype with a few counts. This sequence joins TRBV2 and TRBJ2-4; no firm D call. Trimming stripped 2 bases from V and 5 bases from J, with 10 bases between. The germline V gene has CDR1 SNHLY and CDR2 FYNNEI. The CDR3 runs 14 residues. CDR3 DNA: TGTGCCAGCAGTGAAACCGACCGACAAAACATTCAGTACTTC. Its protein is CASSETDRQNIQYF.

V and J are TRBV7-2 and TRBJ1-4, with D possibly TRBD1 on 6 matching bases. The CDR3 consists of 13 residues. Trimming removed 5 bases from V and 13 bases from J, with 17 bases in between. Germline assignment: CDR1 SGHTA and CDR2 FQGNSA. The CDR3 coding sequence is TGTGCCAGCAGCGGTAGGCGGGGGCGCCGACTGTTTTTT. It specifies CASSGRRGRRLFF.

This clonotype was recorded a few times. V gene TRBV14 combines with J gene TRBJ2-7, with 7 bases matching TRBD2. CDR3 size: 15 residues. V shed 1 base and J 6 bases; nucleotides not matched to a gene: 9. Germline lookup yields CDR1 SGHDN and CDR2 FVKESK. CDR3 sequence (DNA): TGTGCCAGCAGCCAAGTGGGGGGGTCCCCAGGCGAGCAGTACTTC. This encodes CASSQVGGSPGEQYF.

This clonotype has a handful of counts. The chain couples TRBV20-1 to TRBJ2-1; 8 positions match TRBD2. Trimming removed 5 bases from V and 3 bases from J; junction bases left unmatched: 3. Germline V gene sequence: CDR1 DFQATT, CDR2 SNEGSKA (reference sequence). There are 13 residues in the CDR3. The CDR3 sequence is CSAPGTSYNEQFF. The CDR3, as DNA: TGCAGTGCTCCCGGGACTAGCTACAATGAGCAGTTCTTC.

The rearrangement uses TRBV20-1 and TRBJ1-5; a weak D match, TRBD1 (6 bases). Germline CDR1 is DFQATT and CDR2 is SNEGSKA (reference sequence). V was pared by 1 base and J by 7 bases, with 14 bases between. The CDR3 covers 14 residues. The CDR3 loop is CSARAVTGEQPQHF. CDR3 in DNA: TGCAGTGCTAGAGCTGTGACAGGAGAACAGCCCCAGCATTTT.

The chain joins TRBV5-5 to TRBJ2-1, with D maybe TRBD2 (5 bases). This CDR3 contains 15 residues. The germline V gene encodes CDR1 SGHKS and CDR2 YYEKEE (reference sequence). Trimming took off 7 bases at V and 2 bases at J, with 16 bases between the two ends. The CDR3 region has the DNA TGTGCCAGCTGCGAACTAGTTGCCCCCTACAATGAGCAGTTCTTC. This sequence encodes CASCELVAPYNEQFF.

This clonotype was seen ten or more times. The rearrangement uses TRBV20-1 and TRBJ2-4, with 7 positions matching TRBD1. The CDR3 extends over 12 amino acids. Germline V gene sequence: CDR1 DFQATT, CDR2 SNEGSKA (reference sequence). Trimming removed 2 bases from V and 8 bases from J; junction bases left unmatched: 3. For the CDR3, the DNA is TGCAGTGCTAGAAAGGGGGCGGACATTCAGTACTTC. Translating gives CSARKGADIQYF.

The rearrangement links TRBV2 to TRBJ1-2, with D tentatively TRBD1 (5 bases). The V gene lost 7 bases and the J gene lost 7 bases, with 25 bases spanning the gap. Germline CDR1 reads SNHLY; CDR2 reads FYNNEI. This CDR3 region has 16 residues. CDR3: CASTLQGGDSGSGYTF. The CDR3, as DNA: TGTGCCAGCACCCTACAAGGAGGGGACTCCGGCAGTGGCTACACCTTC. Combining the CDR3 with reference TRBV2 and TRBJ1-2 gives the whole variable domain EPEVTQTPSHQVTQMGQEVILRCVPISNHLYFYWYRQILGQKVEFLVSFYNNEISEKSEIFDDQFSVERPDGSNFTLKIRSTKLEDSAMYFCASTLQGGDSGSGYTFGSGTRLTVV.

This clonotype was recorded a few times. This chain links TRBV6-1 with TRBJ1-2, with D perhaps matching TRBD1 (6 bases). The V end lost 7 bases, the J end lost 0 bases, and 18 bases lay between the germline ends. This CDR3 has 16 residues. CDR1 is MNHNS, CDR2 SASEGT, per germline. For the CDR3, the DNA is TGTGCCAGCATTGACTTGGGGGGGGCGACTAACTATGGCTACACCTTC. Translation gives CASIDLGGATNYGYTF.

The rearrangement joins TRBV7-2 to TRBJ2-5; D call uncertain. V gave up 5 bases and J gave up 5 bases, with 12 bases separating them. The CDR3 spans 13 residues. The germline V gene encodes CDR1 SGHTA and CDR2 FQGNSA. The CDR3 region has the DNA TGTGCCAGCAGCGCCCGAGCTCGGGAGACCCAGTACTTC. Translated: CASSARARETQYF. The full variable domain, rest sourced from reference TRBV7-2 and TRBJ2-5, is GAGVSQSPSNKVTEKGKDVELRCDPISGHTALYWYRQSLGQGLEFLIYFQGNSAPDKSGLPSDRFSAERTGGSVSTLTIQRTQQEDSAVYLCASSARARETQYFGPGTRLLVL.

The chain uses TRBV12-3 or TRBV12-4 and TRBJ2-3, with 7 bases fitting TRBD1. The CDR3 length is 12 residues. V trimming: 5 bases; J trimming: 13 bases; junction bases outside the gene matches: 9. In DNA, the CDR3 is TGTGCCAGCAGTAAAGGGACAGCCGATGAGTATTTT. Protein: CASSKGTADEYF.

This clonotype appeared a few times. The chain carries TRBV6-2 or TRBV6-3 and TRBJ1-5, with D possibly TRBD1 on 6 matching bases. Germline CDR1 reads MNHEY; CDR2 reads SVGEGT. The CDR3 covers 16 residues. The V and J ends lost 6 bases and 0 bases respectively, with 15 bases between them. The CDR3: CASRRRDTYSNQPQHF. CDR3 nucleotide sequence: TGTGCCAGCAGGCGCCGGGACACCTATAGCAATCAGCCCCAGCATTTT.

This clonotype was counted ten times or more. V gene TRBV5-1 combines with J gene TRBJ2-1; 10 bases agree with TRBD1. This CDR3 region has 15 residues. Per the germline V gene, CDR1 is SGHRS and CDR2 is YFSETQ. The V and J ends lost 2 bases and 3 bases, in that order; junction bases with no gene match: 2. This CDR3 is CASSFGTGDYNEQFF. The CDR3 region has the DNA TGCGCCAGCAGCTTCGGGACAGGGGACTACAATGAGCAGTTCTTC.

The chain uses TRBV20-1 and TRBJ2-3, with D uncertain. V gave up 4 bases and J gave up 5 bases, with 10 bases separating them. Germline V gene lookup returns CDR1 DFQATT and CDR2 SNEGSKA (reference sequence). This CDR3 has 12 amino acids. The CDR3 DNA reads TGCAGTGCTATTCGATCCGGAGATACGCAGTATTTT. This sequence encodes CSAIRSGDTQYF.